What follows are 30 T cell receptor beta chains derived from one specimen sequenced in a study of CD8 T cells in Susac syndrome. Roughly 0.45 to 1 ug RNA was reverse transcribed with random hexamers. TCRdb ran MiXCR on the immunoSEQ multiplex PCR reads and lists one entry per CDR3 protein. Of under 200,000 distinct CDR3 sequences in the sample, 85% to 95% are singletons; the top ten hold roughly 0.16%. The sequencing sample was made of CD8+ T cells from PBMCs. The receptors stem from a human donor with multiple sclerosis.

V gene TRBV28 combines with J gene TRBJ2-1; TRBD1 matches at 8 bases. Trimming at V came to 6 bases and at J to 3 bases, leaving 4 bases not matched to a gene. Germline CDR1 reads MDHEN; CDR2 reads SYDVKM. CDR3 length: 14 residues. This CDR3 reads CASRSTGGYNEQFF. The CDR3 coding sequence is TGTGCCAGCAGGAGTACAGGGGGCTACAATGAGCAGTTCTTC.

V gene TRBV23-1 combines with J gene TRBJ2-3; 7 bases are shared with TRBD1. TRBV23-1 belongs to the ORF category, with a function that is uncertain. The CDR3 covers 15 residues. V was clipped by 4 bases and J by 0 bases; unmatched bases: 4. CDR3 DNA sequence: TGCGCCAGCAGTCCGGGCAGGGGGAGCACAGATACGCAGTATTTT. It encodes CASSPGRGSTDTQYF.

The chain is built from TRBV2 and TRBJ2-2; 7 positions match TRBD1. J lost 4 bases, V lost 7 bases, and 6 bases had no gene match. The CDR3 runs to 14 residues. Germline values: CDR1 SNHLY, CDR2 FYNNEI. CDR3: CASKRDSSTGELFF. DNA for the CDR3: TGTGCCAGCAAACGGGACAGCTCCACCGGGGAGCTGTTTTTT.

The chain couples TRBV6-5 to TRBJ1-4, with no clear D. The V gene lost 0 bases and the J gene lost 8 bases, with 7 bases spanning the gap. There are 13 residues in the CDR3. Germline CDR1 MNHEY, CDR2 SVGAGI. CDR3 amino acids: CASSYSPLEKLFF. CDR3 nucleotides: TGTGCCAGCAGTTACTCGCCATTGGAAAAACTGTTTTTT.

The CDR3 protein is CASGGGSSYEQYF. The CDR3 region has the DNA TGTGCCAGCGGTGGCGGGAGTTCCTACGAGCAGTACTTC. The chain is built from TRBV2 and TRBJ2-7; 7 bases match TRBD2. The CDR3 runs to 13 residues. Germline assignment: CDR1 SNHLY and CDR2 FYNNEI. V shed 8 bases and J 1 base; nucleotides not matched to a gene: 5.

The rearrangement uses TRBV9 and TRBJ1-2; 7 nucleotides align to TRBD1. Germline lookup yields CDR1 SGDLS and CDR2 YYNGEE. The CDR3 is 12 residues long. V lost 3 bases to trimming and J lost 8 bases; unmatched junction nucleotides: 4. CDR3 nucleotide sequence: TGTGCCAGCAGCGGACAGGGACTCGGCTACACCTTC. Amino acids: CASSGQGLGYTF.

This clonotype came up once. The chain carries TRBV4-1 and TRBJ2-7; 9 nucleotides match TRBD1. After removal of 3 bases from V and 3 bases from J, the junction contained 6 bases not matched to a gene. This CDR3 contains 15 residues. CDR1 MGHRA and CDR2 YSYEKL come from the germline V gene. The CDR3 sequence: CASSHRGQGVYEQYF. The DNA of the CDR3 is TGCGCCAGCAGCCACAGGGGACAGGGAGTCTACGAGCAGTACTTC.

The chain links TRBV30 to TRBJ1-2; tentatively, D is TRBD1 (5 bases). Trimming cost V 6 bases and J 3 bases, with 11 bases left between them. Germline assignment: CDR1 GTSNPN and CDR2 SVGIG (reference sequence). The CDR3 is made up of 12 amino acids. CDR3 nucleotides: TGTGCCTGCATTAGGGGCGACTATGGCTACACCTTC. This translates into CACIRGDYGYTF.

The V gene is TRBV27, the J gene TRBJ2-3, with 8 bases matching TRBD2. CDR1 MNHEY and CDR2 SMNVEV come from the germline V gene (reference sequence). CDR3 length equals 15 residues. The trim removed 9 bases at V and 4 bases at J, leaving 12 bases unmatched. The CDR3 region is CASTGGSGMADTQYF. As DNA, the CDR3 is TGTGCCAGTACCGGCGGTAGCGGGATGGCAGATACGCAGTATTTT.

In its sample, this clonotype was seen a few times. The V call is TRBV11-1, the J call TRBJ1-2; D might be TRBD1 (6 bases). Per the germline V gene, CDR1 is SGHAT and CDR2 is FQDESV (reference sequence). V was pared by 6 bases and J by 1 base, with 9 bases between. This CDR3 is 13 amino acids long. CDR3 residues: CASSSDSNYGYTF. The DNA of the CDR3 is TGTGCCAGCAGTTCGGACAGTAACTATGGCTACACCTTC.

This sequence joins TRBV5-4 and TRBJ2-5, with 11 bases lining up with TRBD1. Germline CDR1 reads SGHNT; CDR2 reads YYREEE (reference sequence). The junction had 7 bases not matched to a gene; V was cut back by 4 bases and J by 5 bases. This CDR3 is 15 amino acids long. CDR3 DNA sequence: TGTGCCAGCAGCCCCGGGACAGGGGGTAGGGAGACCCAGTACTTC. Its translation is CASSPGTGGRETQYF.

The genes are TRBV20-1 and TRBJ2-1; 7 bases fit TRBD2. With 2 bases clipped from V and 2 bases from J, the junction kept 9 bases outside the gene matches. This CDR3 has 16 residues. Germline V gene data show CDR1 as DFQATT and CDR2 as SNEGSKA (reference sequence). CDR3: CSARHRAGSPYNEQFF. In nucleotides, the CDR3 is TGCAGTGCTAGACACAGAGCGGGAAGCCCCTACAATGAGCAGTTCTTC.

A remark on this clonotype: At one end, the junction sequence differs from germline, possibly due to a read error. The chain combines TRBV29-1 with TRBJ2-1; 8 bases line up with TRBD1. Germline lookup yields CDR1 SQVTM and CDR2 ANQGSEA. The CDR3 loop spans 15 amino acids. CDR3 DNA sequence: TGCAGCGTAGAAGAACAGGGGGACTTATCCGGTGAGCAGTTCTTC. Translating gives CSVEEQGDLSGEQFF.

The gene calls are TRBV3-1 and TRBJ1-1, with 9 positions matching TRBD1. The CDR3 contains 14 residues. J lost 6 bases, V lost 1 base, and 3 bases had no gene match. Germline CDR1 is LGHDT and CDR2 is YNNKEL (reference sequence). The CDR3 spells CASSQAWDRAEAFF. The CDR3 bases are TGTGCCAGCAGCCAAGCATGGGACAGGGCTGAAGCTTTCTTT.

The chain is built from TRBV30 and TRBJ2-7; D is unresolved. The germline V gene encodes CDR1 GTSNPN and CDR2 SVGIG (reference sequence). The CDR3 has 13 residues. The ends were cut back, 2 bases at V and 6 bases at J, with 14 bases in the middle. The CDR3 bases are TGTGCCTGGAGTTACGGTGCCATGGGCGAGCAGTACTTC. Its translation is CAWSYGAMGEQYF. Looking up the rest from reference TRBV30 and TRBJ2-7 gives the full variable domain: SQTIHQWPATLVQPVGSPLSLECTVEGTSNPNLYWYRQAAGRGLQLLFYSVGIGQISSEVPQNLSASRPQDRQFILSSKKLLLSDSGFYLCAWSYGAMGEQYFGPGTRLTVT.

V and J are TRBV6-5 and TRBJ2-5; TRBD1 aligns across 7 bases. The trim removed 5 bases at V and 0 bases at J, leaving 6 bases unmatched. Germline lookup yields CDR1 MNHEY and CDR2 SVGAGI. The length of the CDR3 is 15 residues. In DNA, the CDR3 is TGTGCCAGCAGTACCGGGACAGTCTACCAAGAGACCCAGTACTTC. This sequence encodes CASSTGTVYQETQYF.

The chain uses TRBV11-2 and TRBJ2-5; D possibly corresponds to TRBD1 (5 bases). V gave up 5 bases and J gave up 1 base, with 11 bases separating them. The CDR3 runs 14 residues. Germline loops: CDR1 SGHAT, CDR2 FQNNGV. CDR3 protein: CASSLQGSQETQYF. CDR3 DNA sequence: TGTGCCAGCAGCCTCCAGGGTAGCCAAGAGACCCAGTACTTC.

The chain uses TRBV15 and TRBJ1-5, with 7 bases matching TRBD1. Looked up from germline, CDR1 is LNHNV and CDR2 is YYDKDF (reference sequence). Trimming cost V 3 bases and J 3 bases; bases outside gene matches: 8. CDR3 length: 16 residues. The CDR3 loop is CATSSAGTVDNQPQHF. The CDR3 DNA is TGTGCCACCAGCAGCGCCGGGACAGTTGACAATCAGCCCCAGCATTTT. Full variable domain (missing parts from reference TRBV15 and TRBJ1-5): DAMVIQNPRYQVTQFGKPVTLSCSQTLNHNVMYWYQQKSSQAPKLLFHYYDKDFNNEADTPDNFQSRRPNTSFCFLDIRSPGLGDTAMYLCATSSAGTVDNQPQHFGDGTRLSIL.

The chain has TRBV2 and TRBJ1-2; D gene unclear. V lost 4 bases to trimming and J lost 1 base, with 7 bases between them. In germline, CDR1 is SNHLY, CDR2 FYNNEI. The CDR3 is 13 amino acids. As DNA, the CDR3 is TGTGCCAGCAGTGGGTGGTTTAACTATGGCTACACCTTC. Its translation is CASSGWFNYGYTF.

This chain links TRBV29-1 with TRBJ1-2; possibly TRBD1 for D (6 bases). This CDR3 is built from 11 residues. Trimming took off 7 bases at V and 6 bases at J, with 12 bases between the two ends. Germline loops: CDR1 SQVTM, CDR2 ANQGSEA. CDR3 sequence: CSAGQTDGYTF. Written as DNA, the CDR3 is TGCAGCGCCGGACAGACAGATGGCTACACCTTC. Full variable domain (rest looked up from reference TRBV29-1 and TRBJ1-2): SAVISQKPSRDICQRGTSLTIQCQVDSQVTMMFWYRQQPGQSLTLIATANQGSEATYESGFVIDKFPISRPNLTFSTLTVSNMSPEDSSIYLCSAGQTDGYTFGSGTRLTVV.

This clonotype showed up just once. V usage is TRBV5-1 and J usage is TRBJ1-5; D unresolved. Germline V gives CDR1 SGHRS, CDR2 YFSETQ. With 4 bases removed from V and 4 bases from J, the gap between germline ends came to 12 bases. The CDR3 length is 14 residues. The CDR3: CASSSWAVNQPQHF. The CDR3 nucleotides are TGCGCCAGCAGCAGTTGGGCAGTGAATCAGCCCCAGCATTTT.

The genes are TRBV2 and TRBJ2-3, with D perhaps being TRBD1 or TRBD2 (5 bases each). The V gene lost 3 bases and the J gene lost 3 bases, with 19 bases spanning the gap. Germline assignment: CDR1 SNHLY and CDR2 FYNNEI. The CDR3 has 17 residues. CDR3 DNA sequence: TGTGCCAGCAGTGACCCCCCGGGACCCCCTAAGACAGATACGCAGTATTTT. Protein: CASSDPPGPPKTDTQYF.

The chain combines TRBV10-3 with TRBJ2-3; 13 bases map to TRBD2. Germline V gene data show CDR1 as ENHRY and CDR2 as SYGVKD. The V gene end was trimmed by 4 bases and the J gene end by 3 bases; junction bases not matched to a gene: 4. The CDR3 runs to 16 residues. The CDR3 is CAISVPGLAGTDTQYF. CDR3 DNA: TGTGCCATCAGTGTTCCGGGACTAGCGGGAACAGATACGCAGTATTTT.

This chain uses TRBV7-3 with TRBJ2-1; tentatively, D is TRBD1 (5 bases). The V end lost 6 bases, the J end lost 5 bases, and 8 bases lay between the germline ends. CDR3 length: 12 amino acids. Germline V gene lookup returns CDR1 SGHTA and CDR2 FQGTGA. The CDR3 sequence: CASSRTNNEQFF. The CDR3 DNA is TGTGCCAGCAGTCGGACAAACAATGAGCAGTTCTTC. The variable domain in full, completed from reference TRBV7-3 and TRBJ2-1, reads GAGVSQTPSNKVTEKGKYVELRCDPISGHTALYWYRQSLGQGPEFLIYFQGTGAADDSGLPNDRFFAVRPEGSVSTLKIQRTERGDSAVYLCASSRTNNEQFFGPGTRLTVL.

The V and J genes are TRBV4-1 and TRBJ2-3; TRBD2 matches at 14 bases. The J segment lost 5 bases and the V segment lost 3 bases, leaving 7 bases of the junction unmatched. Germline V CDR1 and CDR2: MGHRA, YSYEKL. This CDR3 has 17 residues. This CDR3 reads CASSHSGTSGSIDTQYF. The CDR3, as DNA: TGCGCCAGCAGCCACAGCGGGACTAGCGGGAGTATAGATACGCAGTATTTT.

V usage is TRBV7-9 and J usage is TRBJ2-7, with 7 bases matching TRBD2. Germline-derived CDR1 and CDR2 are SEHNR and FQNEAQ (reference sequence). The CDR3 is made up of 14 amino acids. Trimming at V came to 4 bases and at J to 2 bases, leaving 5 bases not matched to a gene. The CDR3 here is CASSSGGSTYEQYF. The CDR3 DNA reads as TGTGCCAGCAGCTCCGGCGGGAGCACCTACGAGCAGTACTTC.

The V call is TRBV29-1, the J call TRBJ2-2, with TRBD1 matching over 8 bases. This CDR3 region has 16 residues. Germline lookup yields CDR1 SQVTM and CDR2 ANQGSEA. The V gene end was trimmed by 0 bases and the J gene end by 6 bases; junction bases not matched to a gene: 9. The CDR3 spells CSVEEAGRGHPGELFF. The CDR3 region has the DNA TGCAGCGTTGAAGAAGCGGGCAGGGGGCATCCCGGGGAGCTGTTTTTT.

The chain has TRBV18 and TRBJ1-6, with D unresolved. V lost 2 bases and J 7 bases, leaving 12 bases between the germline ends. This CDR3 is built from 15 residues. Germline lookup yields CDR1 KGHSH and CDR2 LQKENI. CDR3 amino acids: CASSPGWTGNSPLHF. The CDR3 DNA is TGTGCCAGCTCACCAGGATGGACGGGAAATTCACCCCTCCACTTT. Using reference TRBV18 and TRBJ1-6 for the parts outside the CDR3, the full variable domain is NAGVMQNPRHLVRRRGQEARLRCSPMKGHSHVYWYRQLPEEGLKFMVYLQKENIIDESGMPKERFSAEFPKEGPSILRIQQVVRGDSAAYFCASSPGWTGNSPLHFGNGTRLTVT.

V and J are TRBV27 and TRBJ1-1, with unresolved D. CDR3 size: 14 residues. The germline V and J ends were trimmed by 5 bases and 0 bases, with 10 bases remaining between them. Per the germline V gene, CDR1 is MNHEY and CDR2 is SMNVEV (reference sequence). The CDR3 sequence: CASSPSGVNTEAFF. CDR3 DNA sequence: TGTGCCAGCAGTCCAAGTGGAGTGAACACTGAAGCTTTCTTT.

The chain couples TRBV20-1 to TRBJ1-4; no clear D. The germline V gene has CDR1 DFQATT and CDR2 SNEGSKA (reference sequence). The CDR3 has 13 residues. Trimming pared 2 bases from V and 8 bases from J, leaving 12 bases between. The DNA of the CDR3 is TGCAGTGCTAGATCCCCGAGCTTGGAAAAACTGTTTTTT. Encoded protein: CSARSPSLEKLFF.